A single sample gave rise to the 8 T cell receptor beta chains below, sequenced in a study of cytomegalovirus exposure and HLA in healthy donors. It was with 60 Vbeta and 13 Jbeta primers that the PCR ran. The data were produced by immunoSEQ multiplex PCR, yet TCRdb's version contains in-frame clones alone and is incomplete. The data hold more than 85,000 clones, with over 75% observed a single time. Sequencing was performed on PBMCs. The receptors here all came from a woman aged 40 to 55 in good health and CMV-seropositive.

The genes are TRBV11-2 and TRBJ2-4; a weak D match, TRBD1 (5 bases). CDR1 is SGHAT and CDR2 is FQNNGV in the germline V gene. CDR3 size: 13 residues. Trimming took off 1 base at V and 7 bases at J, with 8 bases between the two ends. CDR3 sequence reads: CASSLGRVNIQYF. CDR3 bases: TGTGCCAGCAGCTTAGGCAGGGTGAACATTCAGTACTTC.

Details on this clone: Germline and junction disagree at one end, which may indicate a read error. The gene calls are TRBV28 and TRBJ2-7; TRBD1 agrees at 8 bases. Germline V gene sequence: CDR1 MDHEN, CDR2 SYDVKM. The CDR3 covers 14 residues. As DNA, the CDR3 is TGTGCCAGCAGTTCTTACGGGCAGGGGGCGAGGAAGGACTTC. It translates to CASSSYGQGARKDF.

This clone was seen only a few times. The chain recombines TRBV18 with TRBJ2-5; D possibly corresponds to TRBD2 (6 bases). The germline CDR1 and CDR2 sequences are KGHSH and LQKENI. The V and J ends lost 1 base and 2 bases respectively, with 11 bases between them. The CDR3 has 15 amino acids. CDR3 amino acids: CASSPLSGRQETQYF. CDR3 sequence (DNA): TGTGCCAGCTCACCACTCTCAGGGAGGCAAGAGACCCAGTACTTC.

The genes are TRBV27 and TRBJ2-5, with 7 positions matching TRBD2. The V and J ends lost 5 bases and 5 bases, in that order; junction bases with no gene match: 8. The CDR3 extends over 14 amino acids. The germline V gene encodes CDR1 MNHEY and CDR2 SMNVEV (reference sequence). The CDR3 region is CASSLTSTRETQYF. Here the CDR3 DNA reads TGTGCCAGCAGTCTGACTAGCACTCGGGAGACCCAGTACTTC.

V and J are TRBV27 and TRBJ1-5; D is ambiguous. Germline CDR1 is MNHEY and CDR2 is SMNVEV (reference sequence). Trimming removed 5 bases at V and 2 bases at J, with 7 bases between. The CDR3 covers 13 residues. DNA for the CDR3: TGTGCCAGCAGTAATGGGCGCAATCAGCCCCAGCATTTT. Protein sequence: CASSNGRNQPQHF.

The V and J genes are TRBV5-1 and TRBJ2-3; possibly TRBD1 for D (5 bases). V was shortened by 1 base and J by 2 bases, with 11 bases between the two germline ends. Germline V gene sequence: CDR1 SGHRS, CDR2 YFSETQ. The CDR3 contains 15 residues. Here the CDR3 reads CASSLSTGNTDTQYF. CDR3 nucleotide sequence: TGCGCCAGCAGCTTGAGTACAGGCAACACAGATACGCAGTATTTT.

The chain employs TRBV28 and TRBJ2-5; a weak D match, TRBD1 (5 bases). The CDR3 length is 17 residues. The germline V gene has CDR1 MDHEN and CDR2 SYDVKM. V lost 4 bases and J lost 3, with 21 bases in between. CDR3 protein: CASSYGPLDTQKETQYF. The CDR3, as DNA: TGTGCCAGCAGTTATGGCCCCTTGGACACCCAAAAAGAGACCCAGTACTTC.

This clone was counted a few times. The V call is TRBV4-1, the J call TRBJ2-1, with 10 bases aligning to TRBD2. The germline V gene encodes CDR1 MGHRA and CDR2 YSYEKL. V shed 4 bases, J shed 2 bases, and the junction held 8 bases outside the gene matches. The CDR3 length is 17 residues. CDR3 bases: TGCGCCAGCAGCCGTTCAGGTCTAGCGGGGGCCTACAATGAGCAGTTCTTC. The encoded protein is CASSRSGLAGAYNEQFF.